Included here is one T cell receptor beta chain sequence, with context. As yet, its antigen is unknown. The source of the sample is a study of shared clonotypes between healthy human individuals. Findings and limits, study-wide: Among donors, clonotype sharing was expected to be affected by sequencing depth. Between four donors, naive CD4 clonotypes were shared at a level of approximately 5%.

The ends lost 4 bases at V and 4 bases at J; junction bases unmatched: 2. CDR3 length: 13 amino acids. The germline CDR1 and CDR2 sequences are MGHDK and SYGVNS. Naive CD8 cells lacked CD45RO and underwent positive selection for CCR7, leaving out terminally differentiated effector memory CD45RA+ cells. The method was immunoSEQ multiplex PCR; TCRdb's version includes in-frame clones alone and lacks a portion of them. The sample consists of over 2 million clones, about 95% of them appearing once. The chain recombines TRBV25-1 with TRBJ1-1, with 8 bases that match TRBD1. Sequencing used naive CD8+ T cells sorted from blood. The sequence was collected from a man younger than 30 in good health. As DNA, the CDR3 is TGTGCCAGCAGTGGGACAGGGAGCACTGAAGCTTTCTTT. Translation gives CASSGTGSTEAFF.